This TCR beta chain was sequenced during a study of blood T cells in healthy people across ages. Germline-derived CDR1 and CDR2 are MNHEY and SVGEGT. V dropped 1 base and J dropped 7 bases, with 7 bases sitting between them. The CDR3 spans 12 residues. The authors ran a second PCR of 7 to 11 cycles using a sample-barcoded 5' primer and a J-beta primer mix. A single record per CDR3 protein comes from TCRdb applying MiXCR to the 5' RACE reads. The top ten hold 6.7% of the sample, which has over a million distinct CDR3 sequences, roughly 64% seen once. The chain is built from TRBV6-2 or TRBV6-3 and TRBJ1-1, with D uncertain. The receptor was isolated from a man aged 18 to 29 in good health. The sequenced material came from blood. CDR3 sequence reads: CASSYLGNEAFF. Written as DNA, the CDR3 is TGTGCCAGCAGTTACTTAGGGAATGAAGCTTTCTTT.